The clone carrying this T cell receptor (beta chain) was detected once. No antigen is known for it. Primed by a sample-barcoded 5' primer and a J-beta primer mix, a second PCR proceeded for roughly 7 to 11 cycles. Through a template-switch adaptor with 12 random nucleotides, each cDNA molecule received a tag. TCRdb redid the calling of the 5' RACE reads with MiXCR, one entry per CDR3 protein. The sample lists around 940,000 distinct CDR3 sequences; roughly 51% were seen once. Those donating, healthy Caucasian individuals from Russia, were aged about 6 to 95. The germline V gene encodes CDR1 SQVTM and CDR2 ANQGSEA. CDR3 length equals 14 residues. V was trimmed by 5 bases and J by 7 bases, leaving 21 bases between them. The sample is drawn from a study of blood T cells in healthy people across ages. Looking at the study overall: There was about one barcoded beta molecule captured by template switching per two T cells.

Regarding the study as a whole: Researchers said unsorted PBMCs prevented a conclusive naive versus antigen-experienced comparison.

The J gene is TRBJ2-7, the V gene TRBV29-1; a weak D match, TRBD2 (6 bases). The sample comprised blood. This receptor was obtained from an older woman in good health. CDR3 residues: CSVTVPMGTLEQYF. The CDR3 DNA follows: TGCAGCGTTACGGTGCCCATGGGGACTCTGGAGCAGTACTTC.